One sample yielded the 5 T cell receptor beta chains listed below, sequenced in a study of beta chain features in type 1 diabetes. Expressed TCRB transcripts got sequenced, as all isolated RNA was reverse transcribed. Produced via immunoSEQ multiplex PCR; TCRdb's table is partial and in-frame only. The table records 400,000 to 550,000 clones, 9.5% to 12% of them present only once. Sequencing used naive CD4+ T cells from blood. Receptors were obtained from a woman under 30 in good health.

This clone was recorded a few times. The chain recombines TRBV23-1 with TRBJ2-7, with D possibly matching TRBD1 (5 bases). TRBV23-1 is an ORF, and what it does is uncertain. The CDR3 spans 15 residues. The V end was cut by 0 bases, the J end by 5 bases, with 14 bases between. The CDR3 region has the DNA TGCGCCAGCAGTCAATCTCCGCAGGGAAGGGACGAGCAGTACGTC. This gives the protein CASSQSPQGRDEQYV.

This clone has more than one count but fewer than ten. The CDR3 bases are TGTGCCAGCAGCGTACGGTTGGGCCCCGATACGCAGTATTTT. Its translation: CASSVRLGPDTQYF. The chain employs TRBV9 and TRBJ2-3, with D unresolved. The V gene lost 1 base and the J gene lost 6 bases, with 12 bases spanning the gap. Looked up from germline, CDR1 is SGDLS and CDR2 is YYNGEE. The CDR3 covers 14 residues.

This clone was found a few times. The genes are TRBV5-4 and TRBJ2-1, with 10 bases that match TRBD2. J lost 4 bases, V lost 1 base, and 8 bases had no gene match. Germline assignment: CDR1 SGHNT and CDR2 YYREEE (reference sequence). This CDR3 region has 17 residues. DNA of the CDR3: TGTGCCAGCAGCTTGTCCCGCGCTAGCGGGGGATACAATGAGCAGTTCTTC. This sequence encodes CASSLSRASGGYNEQFF.

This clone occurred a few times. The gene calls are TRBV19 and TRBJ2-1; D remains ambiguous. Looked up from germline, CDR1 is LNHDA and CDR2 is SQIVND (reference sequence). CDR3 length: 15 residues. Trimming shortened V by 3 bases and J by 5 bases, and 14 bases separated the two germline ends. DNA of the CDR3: TGTGCCAGTAGTATTTATAGTTTGTCCCACAATGAGCAGTTCTTC. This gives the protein CASSIYSLSHNEQFF.

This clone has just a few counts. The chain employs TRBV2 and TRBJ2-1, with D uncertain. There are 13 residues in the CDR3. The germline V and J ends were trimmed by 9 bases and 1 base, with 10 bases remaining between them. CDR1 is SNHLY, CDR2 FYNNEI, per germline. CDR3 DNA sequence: TGTGCCAGTCAAGACGGGTCCTACAATGAGCAGTTCTTC. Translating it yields CASQDGSYNEQFF.